This entry lists 31 T cell receptor beta chains sequenced from one sample in a study of monozygotic twins with inflammatory bowel disease. TCRdb re-called the 5' RACE reads and gives one entry per CDR3 protein, without DNA. The sample totals 110,000 to 150,000 distinct CDR3 sequences; its top ten clones hold 1% to 1.5%. Sequenced sample: blood. These receptors all stem from a human donor with ulcerative colitis or Crohn's disease, or a healthy co-twin of an affected twin (not recorded which).

CDR3: CASSLDRSSYNSPLHF. The chain uses TRBV5-1 and TRBJ1-6. Looked up from germline, CDR1 is SGHRS and CDR2 is YFSETQ. This CDR3 has 16 residues.

The chain recombines TRBV28 with TRBJ1-6. This CDR3 has 15 amino acids. Per germline, CDR1 MDHEN and CDR2 SYDVKM. The CDR3 loop reads CASSLRSPVSSPLHF.

This chain links TRBV28 with TRBJ2-7; TCRdb's D gene call, TRBD1, goes unchecked for lack of DNA. The CDR3 is 15 amino acids. Germline CDR1 reads MDHEN; CDR2 reads SYDVKM. The CDR3 here is CASSPLGQGPYEQYF.

CDR3 in amino acids: CASSPRGDVSYNEQFF. This rearrangement joins TRBV5-1 to TRBJ2-1. Looked up from germline, CDR1 is SGHRS and CDR2 is YFSETQ. The CDR3 consists of 16 residues.

The chain couples TRBV5-1 to TRBJ2-7; there is no DNA to check the TCRdb D call of TRBD1. The CDR3 sequence is 14 residues long. CDR1 and CDR2 from the germline V gene are SGHRS and YFSETQ. CDR3 protein: CASSPGTLSYEQYF.

The V gene is TRBV14, the J gene TRBJ2-1; absent DNA, TCRdb's TRBD2 call cannot be checked. CDR1 and CDR2 (germline): SGHDN, FVKESK. The CDR3 contains 15 residues. CDR3: CASSRTQVAGDEQFF.

The rearrangement uses TRBV29-1 and TRBJ2-3. Germline CDR1 and CDR2: SQVTM and ANQGSEA. CDR3 length equals 13 residues. CDR3 in amino acids: CSVEFGFTDTQYF.

The chain has TRBV6-1 and TRBJ1-2. The CDR3 runs to 16 residues. Germline V gene lookup returns CDR1 MNHNS and CDR2 SASEGT. The CDR3 here is CASRGTLGFEDYGYTF.

The CDR3 loop is CSGRSGSSNEQFF. This chain joins TRBV20-1 and TRBJ2-1; TCRdb calls TRBD2, which cannot be checked without DNA. The germline gives CDR1 DFQATT, CDR2 SNEGSKA (reference sequence). There are 13 residues in the CDR3.

The chain couples TRBV6-7 to TRBJ1-2. TRBV6-7 carries the ORF label, with uncertain function. The CDR3 runs to 12 residues. CDR3 residues: CASGLSVYGYTF.

This chain joins TRBV27 and TRBJ1-2; there is no DNA to check the TCRdb D call of TRBD1. The CDR3 has 16 amino acids. Germline V lookup: CDR1 MNHEY, CDR2 SMNVEV (reference sequence). The CDR3 loop reads CASSLPGQGANYGYTF.

This sequence joins TRBV27 and TRBJ1-2; TCRdb designates TRBD1, a call that cannot be tested without DNA. This CDR3 contains 16 residues. Per germline, CDR1 MNHEY and CDR2 SMNVEV (reference sequence). The CDR3 sequence: CASSPRSGQWGYGYTF.

The chain is built from TRBV19 and TRBJ2-3; TCRdb calls TRBD2, which cannot be checked without DNA. The CDR3 runs to 14 residues. Germline CDR1 reads LNHDA; CDR2 reads SQIVND (reference sequence). CDR3 sequence: CASKEGASTDTQYF.

The CDR3 here is CASLPQRGNTGELFF. The chain uses TRBV18 and TRBJ2-2. The CDR3 loop spans 15 amino acids. Germline V gives CDR1 KGHSH, CDR2 LQKENI.

The chain is built from TRBV24-1 and TRBJ2-1; TCRdb lists TRBD2, though no DNA is available to test this call. CDR3 length equals 18 residues. CDR1 KGHDR and CDR2 SFDVKD come from the germline V gene. The CDR3 is CATSDRTSGVFSYNEQFF.

V usage is TRBV7-2 and J usage is TRBJ2-3; with no DNA, the TCRdb D assignment of TRBD2 cannot be verified. CDR1 and CDR2 from the germline V gene are SGHTA and FQGNSA. CDR3 length equals 16 residues. The CDR3 loop reads CASSPLGRASTDTQYF.

The V call is TRBV10-3, the J call TRBJ2-1; TCRdb designates TRBD2, a call that cannot be tested without DNA. The CDR3 is 15 amino acids. Germline V CDR1 and CDR2: ENHRY, SYGVKD. The CDR3 loop is CAINTSGRAGHEQFF.

The chain links TRBV7-9 to TRBJ2-7. The CDR3 sequence is 13 residues long. Germline CDR1 SEHNR, CDR2 FQNEAQ (reference sequence). CDR3: CASSLNNDGEQYF.

The chain carries TRBV18 and TRBJ2-5; as DNA is missing, the TRBD1 call by TCRdb cannot be tested. Per the germline V gene, CDR1 is KGHSH and CDR2 is LQKENI. The CDR3 contains 15 residues. This CDR3 reads CASSLGQGGQETQYF.

The rearrangement links TRBV5-1 to TRBJ2-1; TCRdb proposes TRBD2, but this gene call is untestable without DNA. This CDR3 is 16 amino acids long. Germline V gene sequence: CDR1 SGHRS, CDR2 YFSETQ. CDR3 sequence: CASSLISSGRGNEQFF.

This rearrangement joins TRBV7-2 to TRBJ2-3. In germline, CDR1 is SGHTA, CDR2 FQGNSA. The CDR3 loop spans 13 amino acids. CDR3 amino acids: CASSLDLTDTQYF.

The chain recombines TRBV28 with TRBJ1-1; TCRdb picks TRBD1, but there is no DNA to check that call. The germline CDR1 and CDR2 sequences are MDHEN and SYDVKM. The CDR3 has 13 residues. The CDR3 sequence: CASSLRRGREAFF.

J is TRBJ2-3 and V is TRBV5-1; TCRdb outputs TRBD2, but without DNA this stays unchecked. The CDR3 contains 17 residues. CDR1 and CDR2 (germline): SGHRS, YFSETQ. CDR3 in amino acids: CASSLATSGRYTDTQYF. Variable domain in full (rest from reference TRBV5-1 and TRBJ2-3): KAGVTQTPRYLIKTRGQQVTLSCSPISGHRSVSWYQQTPGQGLQFLFEYFSETQRNKGNFPGRFSGRQFSNSRSEMNVSTLELGDSALYLCASSLATSGRYTDTQYFGPGTRLTVL.

The chain links TRBV5-1 to TRBJ1-2; TCRdb outputs TRBD1, but without DNA this stays unchecked. The germline V gene encodes CDR1 SGHRS and CDR2 YFSETQ. The CDR3 has 13 residues. CDR3: CASRIQGNYGYTF. Variable domain in full (rest from reference TRBV5-1 and TRBJ1-2): KAGVTQTPRYLIKTRGQQVTLSCSPISGHRSVSWYQQTPGQGLQFLFEYFSETQRNKGNFPGRFSGRQFSNSRSEMNVSTLELGDSALYLCASRIQGNYGYTFGSGTRLTVV.

The rearrangement joins TRBV4-1 to TRBJ2-1; TCRdb outputs TRBD2, but without DNA this stays unchecked. The CDR3 sequence is 15 residues long. Germline assignment: CDR1 MGHRA and CDR2 YSYEKL. This chain's CDR3 is CASSQGLAGTYEQFF.

The rearrangement joins TRBV20-1 to TRBJ1-5. CDR1 is DFQATT, CDR2 SNEGSKA, per germline (reference sequence). The CDR3 totals 11 residues. The CDR3 is CSAREDSHQHF.

The chain has TRBV18 and TRBJ1-1; the D call from TCRdb, TRBD1, cannot be confirmed without DNA. The CDR3 totals 16 residues. Looked up from germline, CDR1 is KGHSH and CDR2 is LQKENI. The CDR3 loop reads CASSPVTGTGDTEAFF.

V and J are TRBV7-2 and TRBJ2-1; with no DNA, the TCRdb D assignment of TRBD2 cannot be verified. This CDR3 region has 17 residues. CDR1 and CDR2 (germline): SGHTA, FQGNSA. The CDR3 loop is CASSSPPGTSGYNEQFF. The full variable domain, in which reference TRBV7-2 and TRBJ2-1 provide the parts outside the CDR3, is GAGVSQSPSNKVTEKGKDVELRCDPISGHTALYWYRQSLGQGLEFLIYFQGNSAPDKSGLPSDRFSAERTGGSVSTLTIQRTQQEDSAVYLCASSSPPGTSGYNEQFFGPGTRLTVL.

This chain uses TRBV6-2 or TRBV6-3 with TRBJ1-6; as DNA is missing, the TRBD1 call by TCRdb cannot be tested. Germline assignment: CDR1 MNHEY and CDR2 SVGEGT. This CDR3 comprises 14 residues. CDR3 loop: CASRLQGNNSPLHF.

This chain joins TRBV6-5 and TRBJ2-1; TCRdb calls TRBD2, which cannot be checked without DNA. CDR3 size: 17 residues. CDR1 is MNHEY, CDR2 SVGAGI, per germline. The CDR3 here is CASSSPVANRLYNEQFF.

V is TRBV30 and J is TRBJ1-4. Germline V lookup: CDR1 GTSNPN, CDR2 SVGIG (reference sequence). The CDR3 spans 13 residues. The CDR3 sequence is CAWMGSTDEKLFF.